This T cell receptor (beta chain) was identified in a study of T cells in Graves' hyperthyroidism and ophthalmopathy (dated by TCRdb to 2018 to 2020). With respect to the entire study: Peripheral blood samples were taken at the time of initial diagnosis, prior to any treatment. A discovery cohort of around 98 patients, approximately 45 with Graves' ophthalmopathy and fewer than 65 with stable Graves' hyperthyroidism, was used to find distinguishing TCR V-J signatures. An independent validation cohort of fewer than 20 hyperthyroidism patients and 15 or so patients who later progressed to ophthalmopathy tested prospective prediction of ophthalmopathy. The 100 discovery patients were randomly split 7:3 into training and test sets. Thyroid tissue and blood T-cell repertoires from six Graves' hyperthyroidism patients were also compared in the study. Once sampling was done, hyperthyroidism patients were given methimazole at a starting dose of 30 mg daily, whereas ophthalmopathy patients were given high-dose intravenous methylprednisolone. The paper describes TCR Vbeta CDR3 sequencing of 135 peripheral blood samples, made up of fewer than 50 ophthalmopathy patients, roughly 72 hyperthyroidism patients and some 17 progressor patients. Study-wide conclusions, independent of this receptor: Sample size was not statistically predetermined, and investigators were not blinded to group allocation. In validation, the model predicted progression to ophthalmopathy with approximately 70% sensitivity and over 72% specificity, a median of approximately 6.5 months before onset. Most expanded thyroid clonotypes (frequency above 0.001) were also detected in blood, suggesting blood repertoires may reflect thyroid immune responses. A 13 V-J signature model separated ophthalmopathy from stable hyperthyroidism, with 87.88% sensitivity and approximately 81% specificity in cross-validation and 80%/75% in testing.

Stable Graves' hyperthyroidism was defined as no progression to ophthalmopathy during 18 months of follow-up. Hyperthyroidism patients were newly diagnosed, with disease duration under 2 months, and aged 18 to 65 years. Exclusion was applied to patients with uncontrolled infections, other autoimmune diseases, pregnancy or lactation. Diagnoses were established on the basis of clinical symptoms, serum thyroxine and TRAb, thyroid ultrasound, and orbital computed tomography. PBMCs were separated from around 9.1 ml of fresh peripheral blood using Ficoll-Paque density gradient centrifugation. Total RNA was extracted using Trizol reagent, and RNA quality was assessed on an Agilent 2100 Bioanalyzer. The TCR beta CDR3 regions were amplified from RNA transcripts. A first-round RT-PCR of the TCR CDR3 used the HTBI primer set with the Qiagen OneStep RT-PCR kit. A second multiplex PCR round built the libraries, followed by size selection and purification. Paired-end sequencing of the libraries was performed with 100 bp reads on an Illumina HiSeq2000. Per the authors' processing: SOAPnuke was used to process the raw data, removing reads that contained adapters or uncalled bases, had a mean Phred below 15, or lacked an exact match to the constant primer or identifier. COPE v1.2.5 was used to merge high-quality paired reads, and clonotypes were defined as unique nucleotide sequences. MiTCR v1.1 was used to align clonotypes to the IMGT TRBV, TRBD and TRBJ reference segments. The analysis was restricted to V-J combinations with a frequency above 0.0001, which together covered about 99% of the repertoires. A TCS score was defined as the ratio between F50 (clonal expansion) and ExV (chaos), using BLOSUM62-based TCRdist between CDR3 peptides within each V-J. Welch's t-statistics and random forest reduced roughly 540 V-J features to fewer than 15, which were used in a naive Bayes classifier (R e1071). Starting from the raw public reads, TCRdb applied fastp trimming at Q25, assembled clones with MiXCR and retained in-frame beta chains. Rows matching on CDR3 protein sequence are summarized as one entry with the most common DNA and genes. The authors' filters were not applied to this entry. This sample comprises some 460,000 distinct CDR3 sequences, approximately 14% of them detected only once. The ten biggest clones cover around an eighth of the sample.

About this clonotype itself: Its antigen is not yet known. No much larger clone is present one base from it, and per-base qualities are unavailable.

CDR3 length: 15 amino acids, cysteine to phenylalanine. Here the CDR3 DNA is all that survives: 45 bases in frame from base 1. Trimming leaves V shorter by 1 base and J shorter by 7 bases, with the junction holding 2 bases beyond the gene matches. From a lookup of the germline V gene, CDR1 and CDR2 are SGHTA and FQGNSA. The chain joins TRBV7-2 to TRBJ2-2; 11 bases in the junction line up with TRBD1. The TCR sequence derives from a woman between 18 and 29 years old with Graves' hyperthyroidism. Sequencing was carried out using blood. The sequenced DNA is TGTGCCAGCAGCTTAGGGACAGGGGGCGGCGGGGAGCTGTTTTTT. Translated, it reads CASSLGTGGGGELFF.